The rows below give T cell receptor beta chains drawn from one sample of a study of blood T cell repertoires in COVID-19. The repertoire was sequenced with immunoSEQ multiplex PCR; TCRdb's copy has only in-frame clones and lacks some. The table has roughly 400,000 clones, approximately 90% seen once. The sample taken for sequencing was PBMCs or T cells enriched from blood (not recorded which). These receptors all come from a woman between 40 and 55 years old who had been exposed to COVID-19. Both conserved end residues are part of each CDR3. A D gene is named only where the DNA matches it firmly. The size entry is marked missing in some rows and otherwise reads once, few, many or a size class.

j_gene | v_gene | d_gene | len | abundance | CDR3nt | CDR3aa
TRBJ1-5 | TRBV5-6 | NA | 16 | NA | TGTGCCAGCAGCTTGATGGGGGGGCCTTACAATCAGCCCCAGCATTTT | CASSLMGGPYNQPQHF
TRBJ2-7 | TRBV7-8 | NA | 17 | NA | TGTGCCAGCAGCCCCACTCCAACCCGGGACACCATCTACGAGCAGTACTTC | CASSPTPTRDTIYEQYF
TRBJ1-5 | TRBV2 | TRBD1 | 16 | NA | TGTGCCAGCAGTGCCCGACAGGGGGCTGGCAATCAGCCCCAGCATTTT | CASSARQGAGNQPQHF
TRBJ1-1 | TRBV29-1 | NA | 12 | NA | TGCAGCGCCGATGAAGTGAGCCCTGAAGCTTTCTTT | CSADEVSPEAFF
TRBJ1-6 | TRBV19 | NA | 14 | NA | TGTGCCAGTAGTCCTAGACAGTTGCCTTCACCCCTCCACTTT | CASSPRQLPSPLHF
TRBJ2-2 | TRBV5-4 | NA | 16 | NA | TGTGCCAGCAGCTTTCAGGGCCGTGCGAACACCGGGGAGCTGTTTTTT | CASSFQGRANTGELFF
TRBJ1-5 | TRBV18 | NA | 14 | NA | TGTGCCAGCTCCGTGGGGGGGGGCAATCAGCCCCAGCATTTT | CASSVGGGNQPQHF
TRBJ2-3 | TRBV5-1 | TRBD2 | 16 | NA | TGCGCCAGCAGCTTTGGGACTAACCCTAGCACAGATACGCAGTATTTT | CASSFGTNPSTDTQYF
TRBJ1-1 | TRBV9 | NA | 16 | NA | TGTGCCAGCAGCCCCACCCCGGCAGGGGTGAACACTGAAGCTTTCTTT | CASSPTPAGVNTEAFF
TRBJ1-2 | TRBV27 | NA | 15 | NA | TGTGCCAGCAGTTTTGTCGGGACGGGGGACTATGGCTACACCTTC | CASSFVGTGDYGYTF
TRBJ2-2 | TRBV7-2 | NA | 14 | NA | TGTGCCAGCAGCTTGCTATGGAACACCGGGGAGCTGTTTTTT | CASSLLWNTGELFF
TRBJ2-1 | TRBV5-1 | TRBD1 | 16 | NA | TGCGCCAGCAGCTCCCCGACAGGGGGAGGTATGAATGAGCAGTTCTTC | CASSSPTGGGMNEQFF
TRBJ1-2 | TRBV27 | NA | 15 | NA | TGTGCCACCAGAAAGTGGGGGGAGGAGATGGGTGGCTACACCTTC | CATRKWGEEMGGYTF
TRBJ2-3 | TRBV3-1/TRBV3-2 | TRBD2 | 15 | NA | TGTGCCAGCAGCCGAGCGGGGGGGCCGACAGATACGCAGTATTTT | CASSRAGGPTDTQYF
TRBJ1-1 | TRBV6-1 | TRBD1 | 10 | NA | TGTGCCAGCAGTGAAGTTGACAGGGTATTT | CASSEVDRVF
TRBJ2-5 | TRBV4-2 | NA | 14 | NA | TGTGCCAGCAGCCACGACCCCGGGGAAGAGACCCAGTACTTC | CASSHDPGEETQYF
TRBJ1-2 | TRBV12-3/TRBV12-4 | NA | 13 | NA | TGTGCCAGCATTCGAACGGGGGGGTATGGCTACACCTTC | CASIRTGGYGYTF
TRBJ1-2 | TRBV24-1 | NA | 13 | NA | TGTGCCACCAGTGATTCAGGATTGTGGGGCTACACCTTC | CATSDSGLWGYTF
TRBJ2-3 | TRBV5-1 | TRBD2 | 16 | NA | TGCGCCAGCACCTCGGCGGGGGACCTGAGGACAGATACGCAGTATTTT | CASTSAGDLRTDTQYF
TRBJ2-2 | TRBV19 | NA | 16 | NA | TGTGCCAGTATGGGAATATGGCAGGGATGGACCGGGGAGCTGTTTTTT | CASMGIWQGWTGELFF
TRBJ1-2 | TRBV2 | NA | 13 | NA | TGTGCCAGCACCCCGTATGTGGGGAGCGGCTACACCTTC | CASTPYVGSGYTF
TRBJ1-2 | TRBV5-4 | NA | 15 | once | TGTGCCAGCAGCTTGGGGCTTGTGATTAACTATGGCTACACCTTC | CASSLGLVINYGYTF
TRBJ1-1 | TRBV5-4 | TRBD1 | 15 | NA | TGTGCCAGCAGCTTGGAGACAGGGGTGTCTCCTGAAGCTTTCTTT | CASSLETGVSPEAFF
TRBJ2-5 | TRBV19 | TRBD2 | 16 | NA | TGTGCCAGTAGTCCAGTACTAGCGGGGGGGCCAGAGACCCAGTACTTC | CASSPVLAGGPETQYF
TRBJ1-1 | TRBV19 | NA | 15 | NA | TGTGCCAGTAGCCTTCGCGGACAGTCGAACACTGAAGCTTTCTTT | CASSLRGQSNTEAFF
TRBJ1-1 | TRBV15 | NA | 14 | NA | TGTGCCACCAGCAGAGTAAGGGAGAAGGCTGAAGCTTTCTTT | CATSRVREKAEAFF